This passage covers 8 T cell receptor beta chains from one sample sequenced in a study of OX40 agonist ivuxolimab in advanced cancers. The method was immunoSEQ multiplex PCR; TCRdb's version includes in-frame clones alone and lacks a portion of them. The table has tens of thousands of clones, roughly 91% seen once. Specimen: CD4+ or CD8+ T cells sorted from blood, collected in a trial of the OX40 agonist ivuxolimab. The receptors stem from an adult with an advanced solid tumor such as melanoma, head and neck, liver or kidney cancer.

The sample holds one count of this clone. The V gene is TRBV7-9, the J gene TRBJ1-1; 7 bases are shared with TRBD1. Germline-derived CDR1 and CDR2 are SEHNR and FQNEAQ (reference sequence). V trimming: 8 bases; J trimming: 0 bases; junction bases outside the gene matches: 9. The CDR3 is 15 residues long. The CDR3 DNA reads TGTGCCAGCTCAGTCTCCGGGACAGTGAACACTGAAGCTTTCTTT. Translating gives CASSVSGTVNTEAFF.

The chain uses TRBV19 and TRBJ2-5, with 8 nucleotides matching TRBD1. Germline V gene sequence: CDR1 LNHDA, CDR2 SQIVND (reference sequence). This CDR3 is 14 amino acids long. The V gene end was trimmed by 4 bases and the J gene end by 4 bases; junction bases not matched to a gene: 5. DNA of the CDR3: TGTGCCAGTAGTACCCAGGGGGCTCGAGAGACCCAGTACTTC. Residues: CASSTQGARETQYF.

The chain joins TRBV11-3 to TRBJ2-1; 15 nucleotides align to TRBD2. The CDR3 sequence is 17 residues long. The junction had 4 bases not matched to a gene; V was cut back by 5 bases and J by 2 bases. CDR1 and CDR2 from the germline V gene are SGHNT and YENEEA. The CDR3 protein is CASSRGLAGGTYNEQFF. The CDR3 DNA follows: TGTGCCAGCAGCAGAGGACTAGCGGGAGGGACCTACAATGAGCAGTTCTTC.

In nucleotides, the CDR3 is TGTGCCAGCAGCTCAGGACAGGGGGTACAGCCCCAGCATTTT. This sequence encodes CASSSGQGVQPQHF. The chain joins TRBV7-9 to TRBJ1-5, with 10 positions matching TRBD1. The germline V gene has CDR1 SEHNR and CDR2 FQNEAQ (reference sequence). The trim removed 4 bases at V and 7 bases at J, leaving 4 bases unmatched. The CDR3 consists of 14 residues.

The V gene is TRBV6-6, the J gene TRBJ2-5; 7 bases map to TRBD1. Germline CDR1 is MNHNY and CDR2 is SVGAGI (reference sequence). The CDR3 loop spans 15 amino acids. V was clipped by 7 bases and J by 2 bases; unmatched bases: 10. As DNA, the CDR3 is TGTGCCAGCAAGTTCCCCGGGACAGCACAAGAGACCCAGTACTTC. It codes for CASKFPGTAQETQYF.

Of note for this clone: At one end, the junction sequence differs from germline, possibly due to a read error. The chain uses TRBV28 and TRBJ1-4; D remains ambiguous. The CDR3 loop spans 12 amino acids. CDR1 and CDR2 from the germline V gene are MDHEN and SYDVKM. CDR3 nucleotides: TGTGCCAGCAGCCTCGGGCCGGGCAAACTGATTTTT. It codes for CASSLGPGKLIF.

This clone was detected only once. The CDR3 sequence is CASSLLQGTSEKLFF. The CDR3 bases are TGTGCCAGCAGTTTATTACAGGGGACGTCTGAAAAACTGTTTTTT. This chain links TRBV28 with TRBJ1-4, with 7 bases that match TRBD1. Trimming took 1 base from V and 7 from J; bases not matched to a gene: 6. This CDR3 spans 15 amino acids. Germline CDR1 reads MDHEN; CDR2 reads SYDVKM.

The CDR3: CASSLQQIYGYTF. CDR3 DNA sequence: TGTGCCAGCAGCTTACAACAGATCTATGGCTACACCTTC. V and J are TRBV7-8 and TRBJ1-2; D gene ambiguous. Deletions cut 2 bases from V and 4 bases from J, with 8 bases between. Germline loops: CDR1 SGHVS, CDR2 FQNEAQ. The CDR3 runs 13 residues.